This T cell receptor (beta chain) was captured in a study of blood T cell repertoires in COVID-19. The wider study: Donors in the United States, Italy and Spain gave samples during acute or convalescent COVID-19. PBMCs, B-cell-depleted T cells, or T cells provided the cDNA or gDNA that made up the material.

In the authors' methods: Reference gene primers were amplified, and this amplification served to estimate nucleated cell counts. TCRdb keeps only in-frame clones here, not all; method: immunoSEQ multiplex PCR. From that table come the V and J calls and clone size; the DNA was used to work out D and trimming. This sample has about 290,000 clones; approximately 80% occur once, and the top ten carry less than 4.5%. This clonotype originated in a woman between 50 and 59 years old with active or convalescent COVID-19. The sample taken for sequencing was peripheral blood.

The CDR3 loop reads CASSGGGTSGDNEQFF. The CDR3 DNA reads as TGTGCCAGCAGCGGAGGCGGGACTAGCGGAGACAATGAGCAGTTCTTC. The J gene is TRBJ2-1, the V gene TRBV13; 11 bases are a match to TRBD2. CDR1 is PRHDT, CDR2 FYEKMQ, per germline (reference sequence). Trimming removed 5 bases from V and 5 bases from J; junction bases left unmatched: 8. The CDR3 is 16 residues long.